The 29 T cell receptor beta chains reported below all come from one sample, sequenced in a study of T cell changes during pregnancy in multiple sclerosis. Assay used: immunoSEQ multiplex PCR; TCRdb lists only in-frame clones, some missing. The sample includes 90,000 to 120,000 clones, around 93% of them seen just once. The input for sequencing was peripheral blood, taken before pregnancy. These receptors originate from a female donor with multiple sclerosis, enrolled in a pregnancy study.

This chain uses TRBV7-2 with TRBJ2-3; 9 bases align to TRBD2. Per the germline V gene, CDR1 is SGHTA and CDR2 is FQGNSA. The CDR3 is 15 amino acids. The junction had 8 bases not matched to a gene; V was cut back by 7 bases and J by 3 bases. This CDR3 reads CASTQRTSETDTQYF. The CDR3 DNA is TGTGCCAGCACCCAGCGGACTAGCGAGACAGATACGCAGTATTTT.

This chain links TRBV27 with TRBJ2-7; D gene ambiguous. Trimming removed 1 base at V and 2 bases at J, with 12 bases between. CDR1 and CDR2 (germline): MNHEY, SMNVEV (reference sequence). This CDR3 region has 15 residues. The CDR3 DNA reads TGTGCCAGCAGTTTATGGGCAGGCAAGACCTACGAGCAGTACTTC. Its translation is CASSLWAGKTYEQYF.

The rearrangement joins TRBV13 to TRBJ2-2, with 8 bases identical to TRBD2. Germline-derived CDR1 and CDR2 are PRHDT and FYEKMQ (reference sequence). The CDR3 is 16 residues long. Losses at the gene ends were 5 bases for V and 1 base for J; bases not matched to a gene: 6. The CDR3 DNA follows: TGTGCCAGCAGCCCCCTCACTAGCGGGAACACCGGGGAGCTGTTTTTT. This gives the protein CASSPLTSGNTGELFF.

The chain couples TRBV5-4 to TRBJ1-2; a weak D match, TRBD1 (5 bases). This CDR3 comprises 14 residues. Germline loops: CDR1 SGHNT, CDR2 YYREEE (reference sequence). V was cut by 1 base and J by 3 bases, with 10 bases left in between. The CDR3 loop is CASSLPGDYYGYTF. In DNA form, the CDR3 reads TGTGCCAGCAGCTTGCCGGGGGATTACTATGGCTACACCTTC.

For the CDR3, the DNA is TGTGCCAGCAGTTTGGGCCAGACCAGGGGCTACACCTTC. This encodes CASSLGQTRGYTF. The rearrangement joins TRBV28 to TRBJ1-2; D is unresolved. The CDR3 has 13 residues. The germline V and J ends were trimmed by 3 bases and 8 bases, with 13 bases remaining between them. Germline CDR1 is MDHEN and CDR2 is SYDVKM.

The gene calls are TRBV11-3 and TRBJ1-1; 11 nucleotides line up with TRBD1. V lost 4 bases and J lost 3; bases outside the gene matches: 4. Germline CDR1 reads SGHNT; CDR2 reads YENEEA. CDR3 size: 15 residues. The CDR3 DNA reads as TGTGCCAGCAGCTCAGGACAGGGGGCCCACACTGAAGCTTTCTTT. As protein: CASSSGQGAHTEAFF.

The V call is TRBV29-1, the J call TRBJ2-7; the match to TRBD2 covers 14 bases. V lost 3 bases, J lost 3 bases, and 7 bases stayed unmatched. The CDR3 extends over 16 amino acids. Per the germline V gene, CDR1 is SQVTM and CDR2 is ANQGSEA. The CDR3, as DNA: TGCAGCGTTGAGGGACTAGCGGGAGTTATTAACTACGAGCAGTACTTC. Translated, it gives CSVEGLAGVINYEQYF.

Remarks on this clone: This same CDR3 is encoded by further DNA sequences in the sample. J is TRBJ2-2 and V is TRBV27; D gene unclear. V lost 0 bases and J lost 7, with 9 bases in between. The CDR3 is made up of 14 amino acids. Per the germline V gene, CDR1 is MNHEY and CDR2 is SMNVEV (reference sequence). CDR3 nucleotides: TGTGCCAGCAGTTTATCGCGAGGCAACGGGGAGCTGTTTTTT. Protein product: CASSLSRGNGELFF.

The chain uses TRBV27 and TRBJ2-1, with 9 bases that match TRBD1. The V gene's germline CDR1 is MNHEY and CDR2 SMNVEV (reference sequence). The V segment lost 2 bases and the J segment 3 bases; nucleotides outside the gene matches: 5. The CDR3 consists of 16 residues. The CDR3 coding sequence is TGTGCCAGCAGTTTAGGAACAGGGGGCAGCTACAATGAGCAGTTCTTC. Translation: CASSLGTGGSYNEQFF.

The chain carries TRBV5-4 and TRBJ2-3; unclear D gene. V lost 3 bases, J lost 0 bases, and 14 bases lay in between. Germline loops: CDR1 SGHNT, CDR2 YYREEE (reference sequence). CDR3 length: 16 residues. The CDR3 sequence is CASSSMGVPSTDTQYF. The CDR3, as DNA: TGTGCCAGCAGCTCGATGGGCGTTCCTAGCACAGATACGCAGTATTTT.

This chain uses TRBV11-2 with TRBJ1-5, with D maybe TRBD1 (5 bases). The V gene's germline CDR1 is SGHAT and CDR2 FQNNGV. This CDR3 comprises 15 residues. The V end was cut by 0 bases, the J end by 9 bases, with 15 bases between. This CDR3 reads CASSLDFGGVTPQHF. CDR3 DNA: TGTGCCAGCAGCTTAGACTTTGGGGGGGTCACGCCCCAGCATTTT. The full variable domain, rest sourced from reference TRBV11-2 and TRBJ1-5, is EAGVAQSPRYKIIEKRQSVAFWCNPISGHATLYWYQQILGQGPKLLIQFQNNGVVDDSQLPKDRFSAERLKGVDSTLKIQPAKLEDSAVYLCASSLDFGGVTPQHFGDGTRLSIL.

V usage is TRBV5-8 and J usage is TRBJ2-7, with TRBD1 identical over 7 bases. This CDR3 region has 15 residues. V was clipped by 0 bases and J by 11 bases; unmatched bases: 14. Germline assignment: CDR1 SGHTS and CDR2 YDEGEE. CDR3 protein: CASSLADRALVRKYF. CDR3 coding DNA: TGTGCCAGCAGCTTGGCTGACAGGGCCCTGGTTCGTAAGTACTTC. The variable domain in full, completed from reference TRBV5-8 and TRBJ2-7, reads EAGVTQSPTHLIKTRGQQATLRCSPISGHTSVYWYQQALGLGLQFLLWYDEGEERNRGNFPPRFSGRQFPNYSSELNVNALELEDSALYLCASSLADRALVRKYFGPGTRLTVT.

V gene TRBV29-1 combines with J gene TRBJ1-1, with a possible D match to TRBD1 (6 bases). This CDR3 spans 14 amino acids. CDR1 and CDR2 from the germline V gene are SQVTM and ANQGSEA. V was shortened by 7 bases and J by 2 bases, with 17 bases between the two germline ends. CDR3 loop: CSGETTGLNTEAFF. The CDR3 DNA reads as TGCAGCGGGGAAACGACAGGCCTTAACACTGAAGCTTTCTTT. Combining the CDR3 with reference TRBV29-1 and TRBJ1-1 gives the whole variable domain SAVISQKPSRDICQRGTSLTIQCQVDSQVTMMFWYRQQPGQSLTLIATANQGSEATYESGFVIDKFPISRPNLTFSTLTVSNMSPEDSSIYLCSGETTGLNTEAFFGQGTRLTVV.

V gene TRBV6-1 combines with J gene TRBJ1-2, with 9 nucleotides matching TRBD1. After removal of 2 bases from V and 4 bases from J, the junction contained 8 bases not matched to a gene. The CDR3 runs to 16 residues. Per germline, CDR1 MNHNS and CDR2 SASEGT. CDR3 nucleotide sequence: TGTGCCAGCAGTGAACAAAGGACAGGGGTCGGCTATGGCTACACCTTC. Protein sequence: CASSEQRTGVGYGYTF.

The chain has TRBV18 and TRBJ1-2; 8 bases match TRBD1. Looked up from germline, CDR1 is KGHSH and CDR2 is LQKENI. Trimming at V came to 6 bases and at J to 6 bases, leaving 9 bases not matched to a gene. The CDR3 spans 14 residues. This CDR3 is CASSPLGQGNGYTF. DNA of the CDR3: TGTGCCAGCTCCCCCCTAGGACAGGGAAATGGCTACACCTTC.

V usage is TRBV10-1 and J usage is TRBJ1-3, with D hard to call. The V end was cut by 10 bases, the J end by 0 bases, with 10 bases between. Germline V CDR1 and CDR2: WNHNN, SYGVQD (reference sequence). CDR3 length: 13 residues. The CDR3 DNA is TGCGCCACTCAGGATTACTCTGGAAACACCATATATTTT. This encodes CATQDYSGNTIYF.

The chain has TRBV29-1 and TRBJ2-5; a weak D match, TRBD2 (6 bases). This CDR3 region has 12 residues. Trimming took 2 bases from V and 10 from J, leaving 14 bases between them. Germline CDR1 SQVTM, CDR2 ANQGSEA. The CDR3: CSVEKTSRNQYF. In DNA form, the CDR3 reads TGCAGCGTTGAAAAGACTAGTAGAAACCAGTACTTC.

V gene TRBV27 combines with J gene TRBJ2-1; 11 nucleotides line up with TRBD2. After removal of 7 bases from V and 5 bases from J, the junction contained 4 bases not matched to a gene. This CDR3 has 14 amino acids. The germline V gene encodes CDR1 MNHEY and CDR2 SMNVEV (reference sequence). The CDR3 DNA follows: TGTGCCAGCATCGGACTAGCGGGTAACAATGAGCAGTTCTTC. Protein: CASIGLAGNNEQFF.

The chain carries TRBV5-1 and TRBJ2-1; possible D gene TRBD1, 6 bases. Per the germline V gene, CDR1 is SGHRS and CDR2 is YFSETQ. The CDR3 spans 14 residues. Trimming pared 1 base from V and 6 bases from J, leaving 11 bases between. The CDR3 DNA is TGCGCCAGCAGCTTGTACAGGGAAGGCAATGAGCAGTTCTTC. It encodes CASSLYREGNEQFF.

The chain employs TRBV14 and TRBJ2-7; 7 positions match TRBD1. The CDR3 contains 13 residues. Germline V gives CDR1 SGHDN, CDR2 FVKESK. Trimming at V came to 2 bases and at J to 6 bases, leaving 4 bases not matched to a gene. CDR3 region: CASSQLDRAEQYF. The CDR3 DNA is TGTGCCAGCAGCCAATTAGACAGGGCCGAGCAGTACTTC. The full variable domain, rest sourced from reference TRBV14 and TRBJ2-7, is EAGVTQFPSHSVIEKGQTVTLRCDPISGHDNLYWYRRVMGKEIKFLLHFVKESKQDESGMPNNRFLAERTGGTYSTLKVQPAELEDSGVYFCASSQLDRAEQYFGPGTRLTVT.

This chain uses TRBV30 with TRBJ1-2; 9 bases map to TRBD1. V lost 5 bases, J lost 7 bases, and 8 bases stayed unmatched. CDR1 GTSNPN and CDR2 SVGIG come from the germline V gene (reference sequence). The CDR3 extends over 13 amino acids. CDR3 nucleotide sequence: TGTGCCTGGGATCCGGGACAGGGTGTTGGCTACACCTTC. It translates to CAWDPGQGVGYTF.

V and J are TRBV14 and TRBJ2-7, with 10 bases aligning to TRBD1. The V and J ends lost 2 bases and 4 bases, in that order; junction bases with no gene match: 8. Germline values: CDR1 SGHDN, CDR2 FVKESK. CDR3 length equals 16 residues. DNA for the CDR3: TGTGCCAGCAGCCAATGGGGACAGGGGCCAGGGTACGAGCAGTACTTC. Its translation: CASSQWGQGPGYEQYF.

The V gene is TRBV6-1, the J gene TRBJ1-5; D possibly corresponds to TRBD1 (6 bases). Trimming cost V 4 bases and J 4 bases, with 11 bases left between them. Germline V CDR1 and CDR2: MNHNS, SASEGT. This CDR3 is 14 amino acids long. The CDR3 sequence is CASSVDRLNQPQHF. The DNA of the CDR3 is TGTGCCAGCAGTGTCGACAGGTTAAATCAGCCCCAGCATTTT.

The chain combines TRBV7-2 with TRBJ2-1; TRBD2 aligns across 8 bases. Germline CDR1 and CDR2: SGHTA and FQGNSA. The CDR3 spans 17 residues. V gave up 2 bases and J gave up 0 bases; unmatched junction bases: 6. CDR3 sequence: CASSLRGGGSSYNEQFF. Here the CDR3 DNA reads TGTGCCAGCAGCTTAAGAGGCGGGGGGAGCTCCTACAATGAGCAGTTCTTC.

Regarding this clone: The sample carries other DNA sequences with the same CDR3. The chain carries TRBV9 and TRBJ1-5, with 7 nucleotides matching TRBD1. Germline CDR1 is SGDLS and CDR2 is YYNGEE. The CDR3 runs to 14 residues. The V segment lost 0 bases and the J segment 4 bases; nucleotides outside the gene matches: 1. The CDR3 region is CASSVGQGNQPQHF. DNA of the CDR3: TGTGCCAGCAGCGTAGGACAGGGAAATCAGCCCCAGCATTTT. The variable domain in full, with the rest retrieved from reference TRBV9 and TRBJ1-5, is DSGVTQTPKHLITATGQRVTLRCSPRSGDLSVYWYQQSLDQGLQFLIQYYNGEERAKGNILERFSAQQFPDLHSELNLSSLELGDSALYFCASSVGQGNQPQHFGDGTRLSIL.

The rearrangement links TRBV9 to TRBJ1-2; possible D gene TRBD1, 6 bases. This CDR3 is 16 amino acids long. The ends were cut back, 3 bases at V and 5 bases at J, with 20 bases in the middle. Germline V gene lookup returns CDR1 SGDLS and CDR2 YYNGEE. The CDR3 DNA reads TGTGCCAGCAGCGCCGAACAGGGACCGATCGTTTATGGCTACACCTTC. Residues: CASSAEQGPIVYGYTF.

Here the CDR3 DNA reads TGTGCCAGCAGGGAGGGGGCCAAAAACATTCAGTACTTC. Translating it yields CASREGAKNIQYF. The rearrangement joins TRBV2 to TRBJ2-4; the D gene is possibly TRBD2 (6 bases). The CDR3 is 13 amino acids. V was shortened by 6 bases and J by 1 base, with 7 bases between the two germline ends. Germline V gene lookup returns CDR1 SNHLY and CDR2 FYNNEI.

V usage is TRBV13 and J usage is TRBJ2-5, with 9 bases matching TRBD2. The CDR3 sequence is 16 residues long. CDR1 and CDR2 from the germline V gene are PRHDT and FYEKMQ (reference sequence). V lost 3 bases and J lost 3; bases outside the gene matches: 8. CDR3 protein: CASSFWFSGRKETQYF. Here the CDR3 DNA reads TGTGCCAGCAGCTTTTGGTTTAGCGGGAGAAAAGAGACCCAGTACTTC.

This chain uses TRBV15 with TRBJ1-5; D ambiguous. CDR1 and CDR2 from the germline V gene are LNHNV and YYDKDF (reference sequence). Trimming shortened V by 2 bases and J by 0 bases, and 11 bases separated the two germline ends. This CDR3 contains 16 residues. The CDR3 spells CATSRRGWNSNQPQHF. CDR3 coding DNA: TGTGCCACCAGCAGACGGGGTTGGAATAGCAATCAGCCCCAGCATTTT.